The clone carrying this TCR beta chain has a handful of counts. Its cognate antigen is unknown. Data came from immunoSEQ multiplex PCR; TCRdb stores just in-frame clones and leaves some out. The sample contains some 110,000 clones, roughly nine tenths of which appear only once. This sample is drawn from a study of cytomegalovirus exposure and HLA in healthy donors. Study in general: Later, an analysis reported that the 120 or so validation repertoires had used the same platform as the approximately 680 first-cohort repertoires. Regarding the study as a whole: Most observed TCR sequences were rare, whereas some public TCRs were detected in many donors. The authors listed around 150 TCR beta chains as cytomegalovirus-associated. TCR clusters originating in the first cohort tended to co-occur in the roughly 120 validation repertoires, according to a later analysis.

There are 16 residues in the CDR3. The V and J ends lost 4 bases and 3 bases respectively, with 19 bases between them. Germline assignment: CDR1 SGHDN and CDR2 FVKESK. The chain uses TRBV14 and TRBJ2-7; the D gene is possibly TRBD1 (6 bases). The TCR was taken from a man aged 18 to 30 in good health and CMV-seropositive. The sequencing input was PBMCs. CDR3 sequence (DNA): TGTGCCAGCAGCCCACCCGGGACACACTACCGCTACGAGCAGTACTTC. This sequence encodes CASSPPGTHYRYEQYF.